This TCR beta chain derives from a study of blood T cell repertoires in COVID-19. CDR1 KGHDR and CDR2 SFDVKD come from the germline V gene. The CDR3 sequence is 16 residues long. J lost 7 bases, V lost 0 bases, and 7 bases had no gene match. Method: immunoSEQ multiplex PCR; TCRdb's copy keeps in-frame clones and lacks some. The sample lists more than 250,000 clones; 83% were seen once. The gene calls are TRBV24-1 and TRBJ1-4; TRBD1 matches at 7 bases. This clonotype originated in a woman between 50 and 59 years old with acute or convalescent COVID-19. The sequencing sample was made of peripheral blood. CDR3: CATSDLQGGIGEKLFF. CDR3 in DNA: TGTGCCACCAGTGATTTGCAAGGGGGCATAGGTGAAAAACTGTTTTTT.